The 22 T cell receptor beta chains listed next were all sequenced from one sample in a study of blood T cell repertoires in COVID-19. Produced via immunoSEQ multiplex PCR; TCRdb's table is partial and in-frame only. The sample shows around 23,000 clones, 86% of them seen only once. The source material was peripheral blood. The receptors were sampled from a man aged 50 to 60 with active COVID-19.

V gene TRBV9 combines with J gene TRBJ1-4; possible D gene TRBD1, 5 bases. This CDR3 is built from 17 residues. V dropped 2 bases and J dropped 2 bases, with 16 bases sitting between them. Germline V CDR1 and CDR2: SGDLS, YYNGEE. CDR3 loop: CASSVTPARATNEKLFF. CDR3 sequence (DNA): TGTGCCAGCAGCGTGACACCGGCCAGGGCCACTAATGAAAAACTGTTTTTT.

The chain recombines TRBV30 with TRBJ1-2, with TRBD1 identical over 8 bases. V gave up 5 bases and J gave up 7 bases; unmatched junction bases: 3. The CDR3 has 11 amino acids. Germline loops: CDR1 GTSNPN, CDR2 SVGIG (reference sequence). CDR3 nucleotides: TGTGCCTGGGACAGGGGAATTGGCTACACCTTC. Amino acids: CAWDRGIGYTF.

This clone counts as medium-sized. This CDR3 reads CASTTVPGVLGPGYTF. As DNA, the CDR3 is TGTGCCAGTACCACCGTCCCAGGGGTTCTAGGCCCTGGCTACACCTTC. The chain recombines TRBV19 with TRBJ1-2; TRBD1 might be the D (6 bases). The CDR3 runs to 16 residues. V lost 7 bases, J lost 7 bases, and 25 bases lay in between. In germline, CDR1 is LNHDA, CDR2 SQIVND (reference sequence).

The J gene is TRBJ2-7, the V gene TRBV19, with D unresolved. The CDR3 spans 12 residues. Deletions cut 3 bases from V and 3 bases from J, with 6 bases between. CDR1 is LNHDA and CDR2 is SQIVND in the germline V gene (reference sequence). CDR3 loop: CASSINGYEQYF. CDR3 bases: TGTGCCAGTAGTATTAACGGCTACGAGCAGTACTTC.

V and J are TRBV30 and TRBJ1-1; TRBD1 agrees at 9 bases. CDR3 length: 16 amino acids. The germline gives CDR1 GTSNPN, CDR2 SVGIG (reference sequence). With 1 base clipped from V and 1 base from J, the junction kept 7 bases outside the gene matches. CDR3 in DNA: TGTGCCTGGAGTGAACCGGGACAGGGCGGGAACACTGAAGCTTTCTTT. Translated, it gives CAWSEPGQGGNTEAFF.

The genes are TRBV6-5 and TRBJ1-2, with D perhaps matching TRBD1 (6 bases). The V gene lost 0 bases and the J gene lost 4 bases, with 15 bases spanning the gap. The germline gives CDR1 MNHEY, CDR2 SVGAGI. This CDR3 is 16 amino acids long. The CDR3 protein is CASSYSSGQSFYGYTF. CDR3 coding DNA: TGTGCCAGCAGTTACTCATCTGGACAGAGTTTCTATGGCTACACCTTC.

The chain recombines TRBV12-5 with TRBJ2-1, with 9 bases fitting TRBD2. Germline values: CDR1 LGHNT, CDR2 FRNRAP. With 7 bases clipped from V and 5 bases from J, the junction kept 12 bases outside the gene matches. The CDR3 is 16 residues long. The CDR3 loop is CASAPGAGGPNNEQFF. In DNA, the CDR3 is TGTGCTAGTGCCCCAGGGGCGGGGGGGCCTAACAATGAGCAGTTCTTC.

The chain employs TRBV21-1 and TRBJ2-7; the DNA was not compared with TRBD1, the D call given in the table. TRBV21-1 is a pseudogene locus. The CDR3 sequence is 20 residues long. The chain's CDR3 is CASSKAPTTGGTPRSGEQYF. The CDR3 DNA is TGTGCCAGCAGCAAAGCGCCCACGACAGGGGGGACCCCTAGGAGCGGAGAGCAGTACTTC.

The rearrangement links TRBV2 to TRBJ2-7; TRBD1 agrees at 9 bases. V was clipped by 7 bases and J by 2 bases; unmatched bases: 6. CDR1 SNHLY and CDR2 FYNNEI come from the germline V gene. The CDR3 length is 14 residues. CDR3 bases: TGTGCCAGCAAATTGGGACAGGGAACCTACGAGCAGTACTTC. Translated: CASKLGQGTYEQYF.

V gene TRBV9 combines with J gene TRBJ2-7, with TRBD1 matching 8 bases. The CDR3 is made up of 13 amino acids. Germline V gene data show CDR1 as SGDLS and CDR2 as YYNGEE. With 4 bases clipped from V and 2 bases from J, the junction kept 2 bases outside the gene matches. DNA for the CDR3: TGTGCCAGCAGCTCGGACAGGGCCTACGAGCAGTACTTC. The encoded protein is CASSSDRAYEQYF.

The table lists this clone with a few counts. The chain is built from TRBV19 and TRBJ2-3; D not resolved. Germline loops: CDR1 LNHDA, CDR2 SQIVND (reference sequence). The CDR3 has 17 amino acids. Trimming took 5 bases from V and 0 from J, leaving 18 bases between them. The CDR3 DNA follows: TGTGCCAGTAGTGGTGGAGCCAGTCTAACTAGCACAGATACGCAGTATTTT. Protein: CASSGGASLTSTDTQYF.

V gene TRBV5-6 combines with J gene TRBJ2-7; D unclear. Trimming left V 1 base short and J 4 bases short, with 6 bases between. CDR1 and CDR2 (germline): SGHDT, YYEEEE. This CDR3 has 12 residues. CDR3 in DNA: TGTGCCAGCAGCTTGATTAGTTACGAGCAGTACTTC. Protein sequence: CASSLISYEQYF.

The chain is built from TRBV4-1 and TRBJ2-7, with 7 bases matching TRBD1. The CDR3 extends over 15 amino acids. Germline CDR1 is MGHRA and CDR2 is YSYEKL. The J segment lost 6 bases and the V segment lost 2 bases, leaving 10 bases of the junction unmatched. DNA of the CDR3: TGCGCCAGCAGCCAACCGACAGACAGGGTTGGCGAGCAGTACTTC. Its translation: CASSQPTDRVGEQYF.

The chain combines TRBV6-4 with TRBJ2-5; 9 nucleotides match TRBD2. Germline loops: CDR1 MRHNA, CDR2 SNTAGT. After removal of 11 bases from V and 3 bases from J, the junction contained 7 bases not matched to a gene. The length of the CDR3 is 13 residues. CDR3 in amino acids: CAALAGAKETQYF. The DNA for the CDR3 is TGTGCCGCATTAGCGGGGGCCAAAGAGACCCAGTACTTC.

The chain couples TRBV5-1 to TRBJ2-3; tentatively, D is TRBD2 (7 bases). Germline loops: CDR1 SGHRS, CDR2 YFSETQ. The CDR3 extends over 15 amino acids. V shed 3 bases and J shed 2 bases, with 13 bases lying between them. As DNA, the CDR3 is TGCGCCAGCAGCTGGGAGGGGGACTCCACAGATACGCAGTATTTT. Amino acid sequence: CASSWEGDSTDTQYF.

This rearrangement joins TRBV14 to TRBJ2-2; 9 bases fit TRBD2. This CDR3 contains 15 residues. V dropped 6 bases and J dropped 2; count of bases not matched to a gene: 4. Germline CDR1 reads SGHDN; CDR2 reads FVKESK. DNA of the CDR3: TGTGCCAGCAGAACAGCGGGGGGCAACACCGGGGAGCTGTTTTTT. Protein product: CASRTAGGNTGELFF. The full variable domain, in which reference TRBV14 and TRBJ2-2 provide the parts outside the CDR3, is EAGVTQFPSHSVIEKGQTVTLRCDPISGHDNLYWYRRVMGKEIKFLLHFVKESKQDESGMPNNRFLAERTGGTYSTLKVQPAELEDSGVYFCASRTAGGNTGELFFGEGSRLTVL.

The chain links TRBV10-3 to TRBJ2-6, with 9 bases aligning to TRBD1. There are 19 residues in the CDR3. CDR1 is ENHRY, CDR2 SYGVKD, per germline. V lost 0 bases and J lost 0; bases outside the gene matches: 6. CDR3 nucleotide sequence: TGTGCCATCAGTGAGTCCGGACAGGGGAGTTACTCTGGGGCCAACGTCCTGACTTTC. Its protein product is CAISESGQGSYSGANVLTF.

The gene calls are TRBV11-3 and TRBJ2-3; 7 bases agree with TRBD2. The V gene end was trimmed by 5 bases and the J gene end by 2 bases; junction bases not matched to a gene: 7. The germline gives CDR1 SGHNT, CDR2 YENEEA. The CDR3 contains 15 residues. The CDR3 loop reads CASSPTSRLTDTQYF. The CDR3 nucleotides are TGTGCCAGCAGCCCGACTAGCAGACTCACAGATACGCAGTATTTT.

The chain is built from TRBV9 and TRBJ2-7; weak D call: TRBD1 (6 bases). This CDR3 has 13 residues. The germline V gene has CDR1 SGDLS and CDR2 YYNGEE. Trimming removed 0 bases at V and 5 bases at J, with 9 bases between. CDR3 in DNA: TGTGCCAGCAGCGTAGGGGGGCGGGACGAGCAGTACTTC. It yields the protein CASSVGGRDEQYF.

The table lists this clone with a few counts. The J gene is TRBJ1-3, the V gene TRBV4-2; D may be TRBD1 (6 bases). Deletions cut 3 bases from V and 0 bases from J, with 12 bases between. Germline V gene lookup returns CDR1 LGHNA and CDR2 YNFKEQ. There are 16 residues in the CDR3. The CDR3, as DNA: TGTGCCAGCAGCCACGGGACACCGAGCTCTGGAAACACCATATATTTT. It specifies CASSHGTPSSGNTIYF.

The CDR3 is CATSDSSRGATTGELFF. CDR3 DNA sequence: TGTGCCACCAGTGATTCTTCCCGGGGGGCAACCACCGGGGAGCTGTTTTTT. The genes are TRBV24-1 and TRBJ2-2; possibly TRBD2 for D (7 bases). CDR3 size: 17 residues. V gave up 2 bases and J gave up 4 bases, with 16 bases separating them. Looked up from germline, CDR1 is KGHDR and CDR2 is SFDVKD.

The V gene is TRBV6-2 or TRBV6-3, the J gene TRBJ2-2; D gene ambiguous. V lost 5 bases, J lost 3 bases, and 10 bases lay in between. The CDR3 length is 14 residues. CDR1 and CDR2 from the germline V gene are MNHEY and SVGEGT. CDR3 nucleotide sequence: TGTGCCAGCAGTCAAACCGGGTACACCGGGGAGCTGTTTTTT. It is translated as CASSQTGYTGELFF.